The 26 T cell receptor beta chains below were found in one sample sequenced in a study of lymphopenia after photon versus proton radiotherapy. The protocol was immunoSEQ multiplex PCR, while the TCRdb copy is restricted to in-frame clones and leaves out a portion. The table records 30,000 to 40,000 clones, 80% to 95% of them present only once. Sample: peripheral blood, taken from a patient treated with photon-based radiotherapy. The receptors stem from a man aged 55-75 years with cholangiocarcinoma.

V and J are TRBV27 and TRBJ2-2, with 12 bases matching TRBD2. The CDR3 is made up of 18 amino acids. Trimming cost V 0 bases and J 1 base; bases outside gene matches: 3. Germline-derived CDR1 and CDR2 are MNHEY and SMNVEV (reference sequence). CDR3 DNA: TGTGCCAGCAGTTTATCTTCTAGCGGGAGGGGGAACACCGGGGAGCTGTTTTTT. It encodes CASSLSSSGRGNTGELFF.

This clone was observed a few times. The chain links TRBV9 to TRBJ1-6; 11 positions match TRBD1. This CDR3 has 16 residues. V was clipped by 0 bases and J by 5 bases; unmatched bases: 1. Per the germline V gene, CDR1 is SGDLS and CDR2 is YYNGEE. CDR3 in amino acids: CASSVGTGGDNSPLHF. The CDR3 bases are TGTGCCAGCAGCGTAGGGACAGGGGGCGATAATTCACCCCTCCACTTT.

The chain is built from TRBV7-3 and TRBJ2-5; tentatively, D is TRBD2 (5 bases). The V gene's germline CDR1 is SGHTA and CDR2 FQGTGA. The CDR3 totals 13 residues. The V end was cut by 4 bases, the J end by 7 bases, with 13 bases between. The CDR3 sequence is CASSSLGGGTQYF. The CDR3 nucleotides are TGTGCCAGCAGCTCCTTGGGCGGAGGGACCCAGTACTTC.

V gene TRBV9 combines with J gene TRBJ1-2; D not certain. Deletions cut 3 bases from V and 7 bases from J, with 7 bases between. CDR3 length: 11 residues. Germline V lookup: CDR1 SGDLS, CDR2 YYNGEE. In DNA form, the CDR3 reads TGTGCCAGCAGCGGAGTAATTGGCTACACCTTC. It yields the protein CASSGVIGYTF.

J is TRBJ1-1 and V is TRBV11-3; possible D gene TRBD1, 6 bases. The ends were cut back, 5 bases at V and 5 bases at J, with 9 bases in the middle. This CDR3 has 12 residues. CDR1 is SGHNT, CDR2 YENEEA, per germline. The CDR3 sequence: CASSTGFTEAFF. For the CDR3, the DNA is TGTGCCAGCAGCACAGGGTTTACTGAAGCTTTCTTT.

This clone was counted once. The rearrangement links TRBV19 to TRBJ1-1; unclear D gene. With 3 bases removed from V and 0 bases from J, the gap between germline ends came to 5 bases. The CDR3 consists of 13 residues. The germline gives CDR1 LNHDA, CDR2 SQIVND (reference sequence). CDR3 DNA sequence: TGTGCCAGTAGTATTAACGTGAACACTGAAGCTTTCTTT. Its protein product is CASSINVNTEAFF. The whole variable domain, filled in from reference TRBV19 and TRBJ1-1, reads DGGITQSPKYLFRKEGQNVTLSCEQNLNHDAMYWYRQDPGQGLRLIYYSQIVNDFQKGDIAEGYSVSREKKESFPLTVTSAQKNPTAFYLCASSINVNTEAFFGQGTRLTVV.

The chain employs TRBV5-1 and TRBJ2-7, with TRBD2 matching over 15 bases. CDR1 and CDR2 from the germline V gene are SGHRS and YFSETQ. V shed 4 bases and J 5 bases; nucleotides not matched to a gene: 19. The CDR3 is 20 amino acids. The CDR3 DNA is TGCGCCAGCAGCGTACACGGGACAGGGGGACTAGCGGGAGGTGTGAACGAGCAGTACTTC. This encodes CASSVHGTGGLAGGVNEQYF.

The rearrangement links TRBV28 to TRBJ2-5; D remains unclear. The CDR3 spans 14 residues. Germline V lookup: CDR1 MDHEN, CDR2 SYDVKM. The germline V and J ends were trimmed by 0 bases and 0 bases, with 5 bases remaining between them. The CDR3 here is CASSLWSNQETQYF. CDR3 nucleotides: TGTGCCAGCAGTTTATGGAGTAACCAAGAGACCCAGTACTTC.

The J gene is TRBJ1-4, the V gene TRBV5-1, with D maybe TRBD1 (5 bases). This CDR3 comprises 14 residues. Per germline, CDR1 SGHRS and CDR2 YFSETQ. The germline V and J ends were trimmed by 0 bases and 5 bases, with 8 bases remaining between them. CDR3 residues: CASSLGQRNEKLFF. CDR3 nucleotide sequence: TGCGCCAGCAGCTTGGGACAGAGGAATGAAAAACTGTTTTTT. Full variable domain (rest looked up from reference TRBV5-1 and TRBJ1-4): KAGVTQTPRYLIKTRGQQVTLSCSPISGHRSVSWYQQTPGQGLQFLFEYFSETQRNKGNFPGRFSGRQFSNSRSEMNVSTLELGDSALYLCASSLGQRNEKLFFGSGTQLSVL.

The V and J genes are TRBV2 and TRBJ1-1; 7 bases match TRBD1. The CDR3 loop spans 13 amino acids. Trimming took 4 bases from V and 8 from J; bases not matched to a gene: 7. Germline CDR1 is SNHLY and CDR2 is FYNNEI. CDR3 in amino acids: CASSVQGGEEAFF. For the CDR3, the DNA is TGTGCCAGCAGTGTCCAGGGGGGCGAGGAAGCTTTCTTT.

V is TRBV5-4 and J is TRBJ2-2; D ambiguous. V lost 3 bases and J lost 4, with 13 bases in between. CDR3 size: 15 residues. Per germline, CDR1 SGHNT and CDR2 YYREEE (reference sequence). CDR3 in DNA: TGTGCCAGCAGCTCCCTTGGGGTGGGCACCGGGGAGCTGTTTTTT. This sequence encodes CASSSLGVGTGELFF.

The gene calls are TRBV11-1 and TRBJ2-3; 9 bases map to TRBD2. The CDR3 consists of 18 residues. Germline V gene data show CDR1 as SGHAT and CDR2 as FQDESV (reference sequence). The trim removed 4 bases at V and 4 bases at J, leaving 15 bases unmatched. CDR3 region: CASSSLRTWRGGADTQYF. In nucleotides, the CDR3 is TGTGCCAGCAGCTCCCTGAGGACCTGGCGGGGGGGCGCAGATACGCAGTATTTT.

This chain joins TRBV11-3 and TRBJ2-3; no clear D. Germline-derived CDR1 and CDR2 are SGHNT and YENEEA. The CDR3 covers 14 residues. Trimming cost V 1 base and J 0 bases, with 5 bases left between them. Written as DNA, the CDR3 is TGTGCCAGCAGCTTAGGACGGAGCACAGATACGCAGTATTTT. Residues: CASSLGRSTDTQYF.

The chain links TRBV27 to TRBJ1-1; maybe TRBD1 (5 bases). The V end lost 5 bases, the J end lost 3 bases, and 13 bases lay between the germline ends. Germline CDR1 reads MNHEY; CDR2 reads SMNVEV (reference sequence). This CDR3 region has 14 residues. The DNA for the CDR3 is TGTGCCAGCAGTGCCGGGGCCGGGGACACTGAAGCTTTCTTT. It specifies CASSAGAGDTEAFF.

This rearrangement joins TRBV6-1 to TRBJ2-1, with D hard to call. CDR1 and CDR2 from the germline V gene are MNHNS and SASEGT. The ends were cut back, 4 bases at V and 8 bases at J, with 15 bases in the middle. The CDR3 loop spans 14 amino acids. CDR3 amino acids: CASSVNRLGDEQFF. The CDR3 region has the DNA TGTGCCAGCAGTGTGAATAGACTTGGGGATGAGCAGTTCTTC.

The chain couples TRBV5-1 to TRBJ2-3; 9 bases map to TRBD1. The germline V gene encodes CDR1 SGHRS and CDR2 YFSETQ. The V and J ends lost 2 bases and 4 bases, in that order; junction bases with no gene match: 8. CDR3 length equals 16 residues. The CDR3 protein is CASSLGTGGRADTQYF. CDR3 in DNA: TGCGCCAGCAGCTTAGGTACAGGGGGCCGTGCAGATACGCAGTATTTT.

V is TRBV25-1 and J is TRBJ2-1, with TRBD2 matching over 12 bases. The junction had 5 bases not matched to a gene; V was cut back by 6 bases and J by 5 bases. Per the germline V gene, CDR1 is MGHDK and CDR2 is SYGVNS. The CDR3 totals 15 residues. This CDR3 is CASSRTSGIDNEQFF. CDR3 coding DNA: TGTGCCAGCAGCCGGACTAGCGGGATTGACAATGAGCAGTTCTTC.

This sequence joins TRBV28 and TRBJ2-5; 7 bases are shared with TRBD1. CDR3 length equals 13 residues. With V trimmed by 5 bases and J by 4 bases, 4 bases remained unmatched. CDR1 and CDR2 (germline): MDHEN, SYDVKM. The CDR3 here is CASSGDSPETQYF. The DNA of the CDR3 is TGTGCCAGCAGTGGGGACAGCCCAGAGACCCAGTACTTC.

V gene TRBV13 combines with J gene TRBJ2-1, with TRBD1 as a possible D gene (5 bases). With 5 bases removed from V and 0 bases from J, the gap between germline ends came to 14 bases. Looked up from germline, CDR1 is PRHDT and CDR2 is FYEKMQ (reference sequence). The CDR3 covers 16 residues. For the CDR3, the DNA is TGTGCCAGCAGCCCGAGGACAAGAAGCTCCTACAATGAGCAGTTCTTC. Its protein is CASSPRTRSSYNEQFF.

This chain connects TRBV14 to TRBJ1-6; 8 nucleotides line up with TRBD1. The CDR3 contains 16 residues. Germline loops: CDR1 SGHDN, CDR2 FVKESK. V shed 4 bases and J 7 bases; nucleotides not matched to a gene: 9. The CDR3 DNA sequence: TGTGCCAGCAGCCCCCTCGGGCAGGGGGCGAATTCACCCCTCCACTTT. Protein sequence: CASSPLGQGANSPLHF.

For this clone: One end of the junction does not line up with germline, which may come from a read error. The genes are TRBV7-9 and TRBJ2-5; D is undetermined. Germline V gene sequence: CDR1 SEHNR, CDR2 FQNEAQ (reference sequence). The CDR3 length is 14 residues. The CDR3 region is CASSLAGSQEAQYF. As DNA, the CDR3 is TGTGCCAGCAGCTTAGCTGGCAGCCAAGAGGCCCAGTACTTC.

The chain carries TRBV9 and TRBJ2-7; 8 nucleotides match TRBD1. Per germline, CDR1 SGDLS and CDR2 YYNGEE. The CDR3 contains 13 residues. J lost 6 bases, V lost 3 bases, and 5 bases had no gene match. The CDR3 nucleotides read TGTGCCAGCAGCGATGACAGGGGTAGCGAGCAGTACTTC. It yields the protein CASSDDRGSEQYF.

This clone was observed once. V gene TRBV5-3 combines with J gene TRBJ2-6; D is ambiguous. TRBV5-3 is known as an ORF, though its function is uncertain. V was cut by 1 base and J by 0 bases, with 2 bases left in between. The CDR3 has 14 residues. CDR3 amino acids: CARSLCSGANVLTF. The CDR3, as DNA: TGTGCCAGAAGCTTGTGCTCTGGGGCCAACGTCCTGACTTTC.

V gene TRBV11-2 combines with J gene TRBJ1-6, with 8 bases matching TRBD1. The CDR3 has 16 residues. With V trimmed by 1 base and J by 7 bases, 6 bases remained unmatched. CDR1 is SGHAT, CDR2 FQNNGV, per germline. The CDR3 DNA reads TGTGCCAGCAGCTTAGTAGCCGGGACAGGAAATTCACCCCTCCACTTT. Translating gives CASSLVAGTGNSPLHF.

The chain carries TRBV6-6 and TRBJ2-7, with D perhaps TRBD1 or TRBD2 (6 bases each). The CDR3 length is 13 residues. V dropped 8 bases and J dropped 3 bases, with 14 bases sitting between them. CDR1 MNHNY and CDR2 SVGAGI come from the germline V gene (reference sequence). The CDR3 DNA follows: TGTGCCAGCGGTGTCGGGGGCGGCTACGAGCAGTACTTC. It specifies CASGVGGGYEQYF.

The chain carries TRBV13 and TRBJ2-3; TRBD2 might be the D (6 bases). The CDR3 contains 15 residues. With 5 bases removed from V and 0 bases from J, the gap between germline ends came to 12 bases. CDR1 and CDR2 from the germline V gene are PRHDT and FYEKMQ (reference sequence). In nucleotides, the CDR3 is TGTGCCAGCAGCCCGGGACTGCATAGCACAGATACGCAGTATTTT. Translating gives CASSPGLHSTDTQYF.